This T cell receptor (beta chain) was sequenced during a study of vaccination and CD4 T cells after COVID-19. Whole-study context: Overlapping SARS-CoV-2, HCoV-NL63, HCoV-OC43 and HCoV-229E spike peptides stimulated the cells.

Comment on this clonotype: Antigen unknown.

Sequencing of cultured CD4+ T cell DNA used the Oncomine TCR Beta short-read assay. Genomic DNA was extracted from cultured CD4+ T cells. TCRdb analysed the PCR reads with MiXCR anew, one entry per CDR3 protein. The profile shows roughly 7,800 distinct CDR3 sequences, approximately 38% of them singletons. The CDR3 runs to 17 residues. Trimming pared 5 bases from V and 0 bases from J, leaving 14 bases between. The germline CDR1 and CDR2 sequences are MNHNS and SASEGT. Specified treatment: roughly ten-day PBMC culture with coronavirus spike peptide pools or control peptides (ViraFEST assay). CD4+ T cells that came from the unexposed donor were collected before the COVID-19 pandemic (2011-2018). Scientists separated out CD4+ T cells through negative selection following 10 days in culture.

The sample was CD4+ T cells from blood, cultured in vitro. This TCR was recovered from a human donor in good health. V and J are TRBV6-1 and TRBJ2-6, with D perhaps TRBD1 or TRBD2 (7 bases each). The CDR3 sequence is CASSPGGGRSGANVLTF. DNA for the CDR3: TGTGCCAGCAGTCCAGGGGGGGGACGCTCTGGGGCCAACGTCCTGACTTTC.